This T cell receptor beta chain was identified during a study of cytomegalovirus exposure and HLA in healthy donors (dated by TCRdb to about 2017). Regarding the research as a whole: An earlier analysis of fewer than 750 of the donors reported around 280 Gb of sequence data and around 110 million unique TCR beta sequences obtained from roughly 180 million T cells. To predict cytomegalovirus infection status, the study combined high-throughput TCR immunosequencing, statistical association of individual TCRs with disease status, and machine learning. Typing coverage differed by locus: A, B, C, DRB1 and DQB1 were typed in roughly 620-640 donors, DQA1 in about 550, DPA1 in some 600, and DPB1 in just under 480. All discovery cohort repertoires had been generated on a single sequencing platform. An early release covering just under 650 HLA-typed donors comprised about 320 gigabases of sequencing data and roughly 86 million unique TCR sequences. Donor age, sex, ethnicity and CMV serostatus were collected together with the repertoire data. In a later genetic analysis, genome-wide SNP genotypes for 398 of the 666 donors were used, and that subset was treated as a discovery cohort. Several DR-DQ haplotypes were handled as single units for association and clustering because linkage in the cohort was strong. The genetic ancestry cluster associated with self-reported Caucasian donors included roughly 84% of the roughly 400 genotyped donors. Using immunosequencing, the study profiled T cell repertoires from 666 subjects and related those repertoires to cytomegalovirus serostatus. Along with the roughly 670-subject first cohort, a separate validation cohort of over 90 different subjects was used. An earlier analysis of 587 of the donors applied high-throughput TCR beta sequencing to assess whether each TCR beta V gene segment acted as functional or pseudogenic. On average, about 240,000 unique TCR beta nucleotide sequences were sequenced per donor among 398 genotyped donors of the cohort, with roughly 19% of those sequences being non-productive. HLA typing covered class I and class II loci at four-digit resolution. In a later analysis, previously published TCR beta repertoires from several hundred donors were re-analyzed and high-resolution HLA genotyping was added so that TCR occurrence patterns could be studied. The later analysis used no new phenotypic data to find candidate immune exposures, relying instead on TCR beta sequences and their occurrence across donors. The study aimed to test whether cataloging public T cell receptors could reveal signatures of past pathogen exposure. What the research found in general, with its limitations: Cytomegalovirus status was reported to be diagnosed by the classifier with high specificity and sensitivity in both the original and validation cohorts. According to the authors, the approach could potentially be generalized to other disease states and immunological phenotypes. A further reported finding was that TCR beta sequences accurately predicted the HLA-A and HLA-B alleles for most subjects in the first cohort. A later genetic analysis reported fewer N-insertions in productive TCRs among donors in an Asian-associated ancestry cluster than the roughly 640-donor mean. The earlier analysis of some 560 of the donors excluded roughly 17 rarely observed V segments, including chromosome 9 orphons, because counts were too low. A later analysis associated about 17,000 TCR beta sequences with specific HLA alleles at a false discovery rate of 0.05. A group of highly shared sequence variants was considered likely to be a technical artifact of the sequencing pipeline. A later analysis found that most CMV-associated TCR beta chains appeared HLA-restricted, with HLA associations seemingly driven largely by CMV exposure. A later analysis found that HLA-associated TCR beta chains were more clonally expanded and had lower generation probabilities than equally common non-associated chains. In a later analysis, the rate of TCR association differed among HLA loci, with DRB1 alleles having the most associated TCRs and HLA-C alleles having the fewest. An association between a missense DCLRE1C variant and V-gene and J-gene trimming of TCR beta chains was found in a later genetic analysis and replicated in an independent cohort. Across donors, most TCR sequences were observed very rarely, whereas some public TCRs were present in many individuals. In this cohort, only TCR beta chains were sequenced, and detectable features were limited by the absence of alpha or paired-chain data. In vitro tests confirmed that a few of the cytomegalovirus-associated TCR beta chains recognize cytomegalovirus antigens. When HLA alleles, especially DR and DQ, strongly co-occurred, TCR associations were difficult to assign to individual alleles. Correlated functional status among segregating V segments might reflect linkage disequilibrium, but an unknown experimental factor could not be ruled out. Presence/absence analyses assumed roughly uniform sequencing depth across donors, an assumption that may not hold. Because HLA typing was unavailable for some donors at each locus, only the typed subset was used in association tests. In a later analysis, several top co-occurrence clusters were reported to appear linked to parvovirus B19, influenza, CMV and Epstein-Barr virus. CMV serostatus was the only immune exposure information available for the cohort. The 87-base-pair reads could not distinguish some IMGT-functional V segments, including TRBV6-2 and TRBV6-3, so those segments were excluded. Broadly in line with IMGT annotations, most TCR beta V segments showed up in productive rearrangements about 87% or about 30% of the time in an earlier analysis of 587 of the donors. A total of about 150 TCR beta chains were listed by the study as associated with cytomegalovirus.

On this clone: Its recognized antigen is unknown. No much larger clone exists at a distance of one base, and base qualities are not known.

The method was the immunoSEQ multiplex PCR assay. For the multiplex PCR, a mixture combining 60 forward primers for TCR Vbeta segments and 13 reverse primers for TCR Jbeta segments was used. Amplification of the CDR3 region of rearranged TCR beta genes was performed with a multiplex PCR assay on genomic DNA. On the Illumina HiSeq System, the amplified TCR beta libraries were sequenced as 87-base-pair reads. As for the original processing: Across the roughly 640 repertoires, a later analysis counted tens of millions of unique TCR beta chains, 9.5 million to 12 million of which were shared by at least two donors. Raw reads were error-corrected and collapsed into unique sequences by a nearest-neighbor algorithm in which closely related sequences were merged to remove PCR and sequencing errors. To assign V, D and J gene segments, CDR3 sequences were aligned to IMGT reference sequences. For a sequence to be retained, at least a six-nucleotide match to both a V gene segment and a J gene segment was required. Rearrangements were classified as productive when the CDR3 lacked stop codons and remained in frame with V and J, and all other rearrangements were classified as non-productive. Following IMGT convention, CDR3 was defined as the stretch from the second conserved V-encoded cysteine up to the conserved J-encoded phenylalanine. In an earlier analysis of around 570 of the donors, sequences lacking an unambiguous match to a single V gene segment were excluded. In an earlier analysis of a few hundred of the donors, V segments were called functional above 56.7% productive rearrangements and were called segregating when the between-donor standard deviation exceeded 5%. A statistical classification framework was built for diagnosing cytomegalovirus status from the catalog of TCR beta chain sequences. A later analysis assigned V and J genes by comparing TCR nucleotide sequences with IMGT/GENE-DB human TR gene sequences. Using the TCRdist pipeline, a later analysis assigned CDR3 sequences along with most-parsimonious VDJ recombination scenarios. In a later analysis, every TCR beta chain was defined by the combination of its CDR3 amino acid sequence and its V-gene family, and reads without a unique V-gene family were dropped. As a way to deal with suspected cross-contamination and a sequencing artifact, a later analysis dropped hundreds of nucleotide sequences that were highly shared and had low generation probability. For each public chain, a later analysis derived a clonal expansion index from normalized ranks of inferred template counts within each repertoire. In a later analysis, generation probabilities were computed using a VDJ recombination model fitted to out-of-frame rearrangements, and the results were checked against IGoR. In a later analysis, TCR-TCR, TCR-HLA and TCR-CMV co-occurrence was scored with hypergeometric tests, and a repertoire-size bias correction was applied to TCR pairs. To estimate false discovery rates, a later analysis permuted the HLA or CMV assignments 20 times. A later analysis grouped co-occurring TCRs with DBSCAN, adding TCRdist sequence similarity when clustering within HLA-allele-positive subsets. Co-occurrence clustering excluded repertoires with fewer than 30,000 or more than 120,000 public chains, plus five with anomalous nucleotide sharing. TCRdb's version of the immuneACCESS table is confined to in-frame rearrangements and falls short of the full clone set. An unresolved V gene accounts for under half of the shortfall where checked; the remainder is of unknown origin. That table supplies the V and J calls and clone size; D and trimming were determined from the DNA. The sample table shows about 110,000 clones, and 80% are seen once. In total, the top ten clones hold roughly 2.9% of the sample.

Inclusive of the bounding cysteine and phenylalanine, the CDR3 is 15 residues long. Solely the CDR3 DNA is kept, with 45 bases framed from the first base. Trimmed from V: 6 bases; trimmed from J: 3 bases; junction bases lacking a gene match: 6. According to the germline V gene, CDR1 reads ENHRY and CDR2 reads SYGVKD. The cohort consisted of 650 to 700 healthy bone marrow donors. Cohort members were all nominally healthy when sampled, although unrecorded immune exposures were likely present. The donor was CMV seropositive and was included in the group of almost 300 seropositive cohort members. Every donor gave a peripheral blood sample, and the peripheral blood mononuclear cells from that sample were used for TCR beta sequencing. The Qiagen DNeasy Blood Extraction Kit was used to extract genomic DNA from the blood cell samples.

Input material: PBMCs. The chain is encoded by TRBV10-3 joined to TRBJ2-5; 11 bases in the junction line up with TRBD2. The sequence came from a woman aged 55-75 years in good health and CMV-seropositive. The CDR3 protein: CAIRPGTSGKETQYF. The nucleotide sequence reads as follows: TGTGCCATCAGACCCGGGACTAGCGGAAAAGAGACCCAGTACTTC.